This T cell receptor beta chain is drawn from a study of T cells in Graves' hyperthyroidism and ophthalmopathy. In the study overall: Sampling of peripheral blood happened at initial diagnosis, prior to any treatment. Study-level findings and limits: Progression to ophthalmopathy was predicted a median of about 6.6 months early.

In the case of this clonotype: What it binds is not known.

Amplification of TCR beta CDR3 regions was performed using RNA transcripts as template. First-round RT-PCR targeting the TCR CDR3 was performed with the HTBI primer set. Using its own MiXCR run on the multiplex PCR reads, TCRdb lists one record per CDR3 protein. The data show about 640,000 distinct CDR3 sequences, 20% to 25% seen once. The trim removed 5 bases at V and 7 bases at J, leaving 11 bases unmatched. Germline CDR1 SGHRS, CDR2 YFSETQ. This CDR3 is built from 15 residues. Fresh 10 ml peripheral blood yielded PBMCs. The sequencing input was blood. The source is a man aged 25-40 years with Graves' ophthalmopathy. The V gene is TRBV5-1, the J gene TRBJ2-1, with TRBD2 matching over 8 bases. CDR3 coding DNA: TGCGCCAGCAGGAGAACCAGCGGGAGCTTGAATGAGCAGTTCTTC. Its translation: CASRRTSGSLNEQFF.